This entry features one T cell receptor beta chain sequence. Its antigen has not been determined. Per-base quality was not reported, and no clone a single base away is much larger than it. The CDR3 runs 15 residues from the cysteine to the phenylalanine. The read is trimmed to its CDR3 DNA, 45 bases read in frame from base 1. CDR1 and CDR2, looked up from the germline V gene, are KGHDR and SFDVKD. Trimming takes 8 bases from V and 3 bases from J, and the germline ends sit 18 bases apart. These data come from a study of control samples from healthy donors and cancer patients (dated by TCRdb to 2020 to 2021). Preparation of the library involved the immunoSEQ multiplex PCR assay. TCRdb took over this immuneACCESS table, retaining in-frame rearrangements with V and J assigned. Such tables are incomplete; in checked studies, under half of the missing clones stem from an unresolved V gene, and the remainder is unexplained. Counted in this sample were about 85,000 clones; less than 95% of them appeared once. In total, the top ten clones hold around 3.5% of the sample.

This receptor was obtained from a woman aged 18 to 35 in good health. In this chain, TRBV24-1 is recombined with TRBJ1-2; the D gene is unclear. Sequenced material: blood. The bases read TGTGCCACCACGGTTTTGTGCCCTAATGACTATGGCTACACCTTC. This codes for CATTVLCPNDYGYTF.